These T cell receptor beta chains were read from a single sample in a study of T cells in Graves' hyperthyroidism and ophthalmopathy. TCRdb reprocessed the multiplex PCR reads via MiXCR and lists one record per CDR3 protein. The table lists 650,000 to 750,000 distinct CDR3 sequences, 12% to 15% of them singletons. The specimen sequenced was blood. Receptor source: a woman aged 18 to 35 with Graves' hyperthyroidism. The CDR3 runs from the conserved cysteine through the conserved F or W. A D gene is named only where the DNA matches it firmly. The listing skips clone size in some rows; elsewhere it reads once, few, many or a size class.

>16|TRBV29-1|.|many|TRBJ2-3
TGCAGCGTTGAAGGGGTGGCGAGGGACAGCACAGATACGCAGTATTTT
CSVEGVARDSTDTQYF
>15|TRBV4-2|.|.|TRBJ2-1
TGTGCCAGCAGCCAAGACGGGGCTACCTCCTACGAGCAGTTCTTC
CASSQDGATSYEQFF
>17|TRBV20-1|TRBD2|few|TRBJ2-7
TGCAGTGCCCCCGCCCAGGTAGGTAGCGGGAGCCATTACGAGCAGTACTTC
CSAPAQVGSGSHYEQYF
>10|TRBV30|.|.|TRBJ1-2
TGTGCCTGGAGTAAGACTGAATACACCTTC
CAWSKTEYTF
>12|TRBV19|.|.|TRBJ2-7
TGTGCCACCTCTGGACATCCTTACGAGCAGTACTTC
CATSGHPYEQYF
>17|TRBV11-2|TRBD2|many|TRBJ2-3
TGTGCCAGCAGCACGCTAAAGCACCAGCGGGAGCTAGGCACGCAGTATTTT
CASSTLKHQRELGTQYF
>13|TRBV6-5|.|few|TRBJ2-3
TGTGCCAGCAGTTCCGTAGGCCCGCTAGCCCAGTATTTT
CASSSVGPLAQYF
>12|TRBV13|.|many|TRBJ2-1
TGTGCCAGCAGCTTAGCGCTGGCAGAGCAGTTCTTC
CASSLALAEQFF
>13|TRBV4-1|.|.|TRBJ1-1
TGCGCCAGCGGCGACAGGTTGAACACTGAAGCTTTCTTT
CASGDRLNTEAFF
>16|TRBV19|TRBD2|few|TRBJ2-3
TGTGCCAGTAGTACGAGACTAGCGGGAGTGGGAGATACGCAGTATTTT
CASSTRLAGVGDTQYF
>12|TRBV7-3|TRBD1|few|TRBJ2-1
TGTGCCAGCAGTCAGGGGGCGAATGAGCAGTTCTTC
CASSQGANEQFF
>14|TRBV15|.|.|TRBJ2-1
TGTGCCACCAGCAGAGAATGGCGGAACGATGAGCAGTTCTTC
CATSREWRNDEQFF
>13|TRBV29-1|TRBD1|few|TRBJ1-2
TGCAGCGTTGACCCCGACAGGGAGGGAGGCTACACCTTC
CSVDPDREGGYTF
>16|TRBV7-9|.|.|TRBJ2-7
TGTGCCAGCAGCCCGGAGGGGGCCCACTATGGCACCGAGCAGTACTTC
CASSPEGAHYGTEQYF
>16|TRBV9|TRBD2|many|TRBJ2-3
TGTGCCAGCAGCAGCCTACTAGCGGGAGGCACAGATACGCAGTATTTT
CASSSLLAGGTDTQYF
>16|TRBV4-3|.|.|TRBJ1-6
TGCGCCAGCAGCCAACACACTATCCTTCTTAATTCACCCCTCCACTTT
CASSQHTILLNSPLHF
>15|TRBV20-1|.|.|TRBJ2-7
TGCAGTGCTAGAGATCATCTGCTGAGCTCCTACGAGCAGTACTTC
CSARDHLLSSYEQYF
>14|TRBV5-4|.|.|TRBJ2-1
TGTGCCAGCAGCTTCATTGGCTCCTACAATGAGCAGTTCTTC
CASSFIGSYNEQFF
>15|TRBV13|.|many|TRBJ2-1
TGTGCCAGCAGCGTCTACAGGGCCCTCCAGGATGAGCAGTTCTTC
CASSVYRALQDEQFF
>12|TRBV6-2/TRBV6-3|.|few|TRBJ2-7
TGTGCCAGCAGTTACCCCGTATCCGAGCAGTACTTC
CASSYPVSEQYF
>12|TRBV11-1|TRBD1|.|TRBJ2-1
TGTGCCAGCAGCACGGACAGGTCGGAGCAGTTCTTC
CASSTDRSEQFF
>16|TRBV6-1|TRBD2|.|TRBJ2-1
TGTGCCAGCACGCGACTAGCGGGATTCCCCTACAATGAGCAGTTCTTC
CASTRLAGFPYNEQFF
>16|TRBV10-3|.|once|TRBJ1-3
TGTGCCATCAGGAGGGAATCAGTCCGCTCTGGAGACACCATATATTTT
CAIRRESVRSGDTIYF
>16|TRBV6-1|.|many|TRBJ2-1
TGTGCCAGCAGGACTTATGGCCTTCCGGGGGTCAATGAGCAGTTCTTC
CASRTYGLPGVNEQFF
>14|TRBV7-8|.|many|TRBJ1-1
TGTGCCAGCAGCTTAGCCTGGCGGTCAAGCGAAGCTTTCTTT
CASSLAWRSSEAFF
>19|TRBV9|TRBD1|.|TRBJ1-5
TGTGCCAGCAGCGTAGGGGCGGGACAGGGGTTTAATAGCAATCAGCCCCAGCATTTT
CASSVGAGQGFNSNQPQHF
>15|TRBV7-9|.|many|TRBJ2-1
TGTGCCAGCAGCTTAGGTAGCGGCTCCTACAATGAGCAGTTCTTC
CASSLGSGSYNEQFF
>15|TRBV27|.|.|TRBJ2-3
TGTGCCAGCAGCCGGTGGGGCGCACCGGGAGATACGCAGTATTTT
CASSRWGAPGDTQYF
>14|TRBV9|.|.|TRBJ1-3
TGTGCCAGCAGCGTCTCCCAGGTTGGAAACACCATATATTTT
CASSVSQVGNTIYF
>20|TRBV7-2|TRBD2|many|TRBJ2-1
TGTGCCAGCAGCTTAGGCTTAGCGGGAGAAATCCGGGGGTCCTACAATGAGCAGTTCTTC
CASSLGLAGEIRGSYNEQFF
>16|TRBV30|.|many|TRBJ1-1
TGTGCCTGGAGGCAGGACGTAGCACTCATGAACACTGAAGCTTTCTTT
CAWRQDVALMNTEAFF
>14|TRBV7-2|.|many|TRBJ2-3
TGTGCCAGCAGCGAAGACGGCAGTCACCGTACGCAGTATTTT
CASSEDGSHRTQYF
>14|TRBV11-2|TRBD2|many|TRBJ2-7
TGTGCCAGCAGCTTCGGACTAGGGGCCTACGAGCAGTACTTC
CASSFGLGAYEQYF
>14|TRBV11-1|.|.|TRBJ2-7
TGTGCCAGCAGCACCCGGACACAGTCCTACGAGCAGTACTTC
CASSTRTQSYEQYF
>11|TRBV3-1|.|many|TRBJ2-7
TGTGCCAGCAGCGGCGTGGGAGGGCAGTACTTC
CASSGVGGQYF
>16|TRBV6-5|TRBD2|few|TRBJ2-1
TGTGCCAGCAGTTACCGCTCGGGAGGGCCCTACAATGAGCAGTTCTTC
CASSYRSGGPYNEQFF
>13|TRBV3-1|TRBD2|.|TRBJ2-1
TGTGCCACACCCGGGACTAGCACGAATGAGCAGTTCTTC
CATPGTSTNEQFF
>14|TRBV27|TRBD2|few|TRBJ2-3
TGTGCCAGCAGTTTCATGTTCGGGGGGGATACGCAGTATTTT
CASSFMFGGDTQYF
>19|TRBV2|TRBD1|many|TRBJ2-3
TGTGCCAGCAGTGAAGCGGGAAGGGGACAGGAGATCTACACAGATACGCAGTATTTT
CASSEAGRGQEIYTDTQYF
>14|TRBV3-1|.|.|TRBJ2-7
TGTGCCAGCAGCCATATGGGGTTTTCCTACGAGCAGTACTTC
CASSHMGFSYEQYF
>12|TRBV2|TRBD2|many|TRBJ2-7
TGTGCCAGCAGTGCGGGGAGGGGCGAGCAGTACTTC
CASSAGRGEQYF